This passage covers 21 T cell receptor beta chains from one sample sequenced in a study of blood T cell repertoires in COVID-19. The data were produced by immunoSEQ multiplex PCR, yet TCRdb's version contains in-frame clones alone and is incomplete. The repertoire holds roughly 170,000 clones, with about 74% as singletons. The sequenced sample was peripheral blood. The receptor source for this set is a woman of 80 years or more with acute or convalescent COVID-19.

The V call is TRBV4-1, the J call TRBJ2-1; TRBD2 matches at 11 bases. The V gene's germline CDR1 is MGHRA and CDR2 YSYEKL. V gave up 0 bases and J gave up 12 bases; unmatched junction bases: 7. This CDR3 has 15 amino acids. CDR3 in DNA: TGCGCCAGCAGCCAAGATTTAGCGGGAGGGAGAATGCAGTTCTTC. Its protein is CASSQDLAGGRMQFF.

V usage is TRBV19 and J usage is TRBJ2-7, with a tentative D call TRBD2 (5 bases). The germline V and J ends were trimmed by 3 bases and 4 bases, with 13 bases remaining between them. CDR3 size: 14 residues. CDR1 is LNHDA and CDR2 is SQIVND in the germline V gene (reference sequence). CDR3 sequence reads: CASSIRGGEYEQYF. The CDR3, as DNA: TGTGCCAGTAGTATTCGAGGAGGAGAATACGAGCAGTACTTC.

The V call is TRBV9, the J call TRBJ1-5; D call uncertain. V shed 1 base and J shed 0 bases, with 8 bases lying between them. The CDR3 length is 15 residues. The germline gives CDR1 SGDLS, CDR2 YYNGEE. CDR3 residues: CASSVLGDSNQPQHF. The DNA of the CDR3 is TGTGCCAGCAGCGTATTGGGAGATAGCAATCAGCCCCAGCATTTT.

The chain joins TRBV27 to TRBJ2-7, with a possible D match to TRBD2 (6 bases). Per the germline V gene, CDR1 is MNHEY and CDR2 is SMNVEV (reference sequence). The V end was cut by 0 bases, the J end by 0 bases, with 12 bases between. The CDR3 extends over 16 amino acids. CDR3 loop: CASSLSLAGSSYEQYF. CDR3 nucleotides: TGTGCCAGCAGTTTATCGTTGGCGGGGAGCTCCTACGAGCAGTACTTC.

V gene TRBV27 combines with J gene TRBJ2-7; a weak D match, TRBD2 (5 bases). Germline V gives CDR1 MNHEY, CDR2 SMNVEV (reference sequence). Trimming stripped 3 bases from V and 2 bases from J, with 11 bases between. The CDR3 totals 14 residues. The CDR3 sequence: CASSFEGAAYEQYF. The CDR3 nucleotides are TGTGCCAGCAGTTTTGAGGGAGCCGCCTACGAGCAGTACTTC.

With respect to this clone: Sequence at one end of the junction differs from germline and may be a read error. The chain recombines TRBV7-9 with TRBJ2-5, with D possibly being TRBD1 (7 bases). This CDR3 is built from 13 residues. Germline V gene lookup returns CDR1 SEHNR and CDR2 FQNEAQ (reference sequence). The CDR3 here is CASRGAAKETQYF. DNA of the CDR3: TGTGCAAGCAGGGGGGCAGCTAAGGAGACCCAGTACTTC.

V is TRBV18 and J is TRBJ2-1; D perhaps matches TRBD1 (5 bases). This CDR3 spans 18 amino acids. In germline, CDR1 is KGHSH, CDR2 LQKENI. Trimming left V 4 bases short and J 0 bases short, with 19 bases between. CDR3 DNA sequence: TGTGCCAGCTCACAATTCGATCCCAGGGCTTCCTCCTACAATGAGCAGTTCTTC. Translated: CASSQFDPRASSYNEQFF.

This clone was detected a few times. The gene calls are TRBV27 and TRBJ2-5; TRBD2 agrees at 10 bases. The CDR3 consists of 15 residues. J was trimmed by 3 bases and V by 5 bases; bases with no gene match: 6. The V gene's germline CDR1 is MNHEY and CDR2 SMNVEV (reference sequence). The CDR3 reads CASSGISGRKETQYF. As DNA, the CDR3 is TGTGCCAGCAGTGGTATTAGCGGGAGGAAAGAGACCCAGTACTTC.

V is TRBV9 and J is TRBJ2-1, with TRBD2 identical over 7 bases. The V gene end was trimmed by 3 bases and the J gene end by 0 bases; junction bases not matched to a gene: 3. Germline CDR1 reads SGDLS; CDR2 reads YYNGEE. This CDR3 region has 15 residues. CDR3 coding DNA: TGTGCCAGCAGCGAAGCGGGACCCTCCTACAATGAGCAGTTCTTC. Residues: CASSEAGPSYNEQFF.

The J gene is TRBJ1-2, the V gene TRBV30; D is undetermined. From germline, CDR1 is GTSNPN and CDR2 SVGIG (reference sequence). This CDR3 has 12 amino acids. Trimming cost V 4 bases and J 3 bases, with 9 bases left between them. The CDR3, as DNA: TGTGCCTGGACCGGGAGCGACTATGGCTACACCTTC. The encoded protein is CAWTGSDYGYTF.

The CDR3 loop reads CATSGTRGDTQYF. The DNA for the CDR3 is TGTGCCACCTCCGGGACTAGGGGTGATACGCAGTATTTT. V is TRBV2 and J is TRBJ2-3, with 8 bases identical to TRBD2. With V trimmed by 10 bases and J by 6 bases, 9 bases remained unmatched. Germline CDR1 is SNHLY and CDR2 is FYNNEI. The CDR3 has 13 amino acids.

CDR3 DNA sequence: TGTGCCAGCAGTTCAGGCGGGGGGCGAAGGGACACTGAAGCTTTCTTT. Translated, it gives CASSSGGGRRDTEAFF. This chain uses TRBV28 with TRBJ1-1, with D possibly TRBD1 on 6 matching bases. Trimming shortened V by 4 bases and J by 3 bases, and 18 bases separated the two germline ends. The CDR3 sequence is 16 residues long. The V gene's germline CDR1 is MDHEN and CDR2 SYDVKM. Variable domain in full (rest from reference TRBV28 and TRBJ1-1): DVKVTQSSRYLVKRTGEKVFLECVQDMDHENMFWYRQDPGLGLRLIYFSYDVKMKEKGDIPEGYSVSREKKERFSLILESASTNQTSMYLCASSSGGGRRDTEAFFGQGTRLTVV.

The chain uses TRBV29-1 and TRBJ1-1; D is undetermined. This CDR3 has 11 residues. Germline-derived CDR1 and CDR2 are SQVTM and ANQGSEA. Trimming removed 7 bases at V and 4 bases at J, with 10 bases between. The CDR3 reads CSETDGTEAFF. CDR3 in DNA: TGCAGCGAGACTGACGGCACTGAAGCTTTCTTT.

The chain recombines TRBV6-5 with TRBJ1-4, with TRBD1 identical over 8 bases. The CDR3 has 15 residues. The junction had 2 bases not matched to a gene; V was cut back by 0 bases and J by 5 bases. The V gene's germline CDR1 is MNHEY and CDR2 SVGAGI. The CDR3 protein is CASSYSQGGNEKLFF. DNA of the CDR3: TGTGCCAGCAGTTACTCACAGGGGGGCAATGAAAAACTGTTTTTT.

The chain couples TRBV28 to TRBJ1-3; 8 bases line up with TRBD1. Germline lookup yields CDR1 MDHEN and CDR2 SYDVKM. J lost 14 bases, V lost 5 bases, and 17 bases had no gene match. The CDR3 extends over 15 amino acids. CDR3 nucleotide sequence: TGTGCCAGCAGTCCCAACGGACAGGGAGGGGGCGGGGTATATTTT. As protein: CASSPNGQGGGGVYF. Complete variable domain (other parts from reference TRBV28 and TRBJ1-3): DVKVTQSSRYLVKRTGEKVFLECVQDMDHENMFWYRQDPGLGLRLIYFSYDVKMKEKGDIPEGYSVSREKKERFSLILESASTNQTSMYLCASSPNGQGGGGVYFGEGSWLTVV.

V is TRBV5-1 and J is TRBJ1-1; tentatively, D is TRBD1 (5 bases). Germline CDR1 SGHRS, CDR2 YFSETQ. The length of the CDR3 is 14 residues. V shed 3 bases and J shed 3 bases, with 12 bases lying between them. The DNA for the CDR3 is TGCGCCAGCAGCTCGGCAGGGCAGGACACTGAAGCTTTCTTT. Translating gives CASSSAGQDTEAFF.

The V call is TRBV5-8, the J call TRBJ2-6, with D perhaps matching TRBD1 (6 bases). Trimming took off 2 bases at V and 2 bases at J, with 11 bases between the two ends. Germline V gene sequence: CDR1 SGHTS, CDR2 YDEGEE. The CDR3 is 16 residues long. The CDR3 DNA sequence: TGTGCCAGCAGCTTCCGAGAGGGGGCTGGGGCCAACGTCCTGACTTTC. Translation: CASSFREGAGANVLTF.

This clone was picked up a small number of times. This chain joins TRBV28 and TRBJ2-7, with D possibly matching TRBD2 (6 bases). The CDR3 runs 13 residues. Germline V CDR1 and CDR2: MDHEN, SYDVKM. Deletions cut 5 bases from V and 7 bases from J, with 15 bases between. For the CDR3, the DNA is TGTGCCAGCAGTCGAGAAGGGGCGGGGGAGCAGTACTTC. This translates into CASSREGAGEQYF.

In this sample, this clone turned up a few times. The CDR3 coding sequence is TGTGCCAGCAGCTTAGTGGGACTAGCGGGACCAGAGCAGTACTTC. Encoded protein: CASSLVGLAGPEQYF. The chain combines TRBV7-9 with TRBJ2-7, with 13 bases identical to TRBD2. Trimming took 1 base from V and 7 from J; bases not matched to a gene: 4. There are 15 residues in the CDR3. Germline loops: CDR1 SEHNR, CDR2 FQNEAQ (reference sequence).

V and J are TRBV19 and TRBJ1-2, with TRBD1 identical over 10 bases. This CDR3 is built from 12 residues. Trimming took 5 bases from V and 7 from J; bases not matched to a gene: 1. Germline CDR1 and CDR2: LNHDA and SQIVND (reference sequence). For the CDR3, the DNA is TGTGCCAGTAGTCGACAGGGGGCTGGCTACACCTTC. Its translation is CASSRQGAGYTF.

This clone was counted a few times. The chain uses TRBV28 and TRBJ2-1, with D perhaps matching TRBD1 (5 bases). CDR1 and CDR2 from the germline V gene are MDHEN and SYDVKM. The CDR3 spans 12 residues. V was pared by 6 bases and J by 8 bases, with 11 bases between. CDR3 nucleotide sequence: TGTGCCAGCAGAAAGGGGATCGATGAGCAGTTCTTC. Translating it yields CASRKGIDEQFF. Combining the CDR3 with reference TRBV28 and TRBJ2-1 gives the whole variable domain DVKVTQSSRYLVKRTGEKVFLECVQDMDHENMFWYRQDPGLGLRLIYFSYDVKMKEKGDIPEGYSVSREKKERFSLILESASTNQTSMYLCASRKGIDEQFFGPGTRLTVL.